The sequence of this T cell receptor beta chain was determined in a study of long-term antiretroviral therapy in people with HIV. Background on the study: Samples collected earliest predate the 2015 immediate-ART recommendation by about a decade. Study-wide results and caveats: Diversity rose after ART but stayed below transplant donor controls. Relative to control repertoires, HIV repertoires exhibited narrower CDR3 length ranges.

At survey level, the immunoSEQ assay was run in its v3.0 version. Assay: immunoSEQ multiplex PCR; the TCRdb copy retains only in-frame clones and omits some. This sample has 15,000 to 20,000 clones, with about 88% found just once. This clone was counted once. Its antigen is undetermined. Trimming cost V 2 bases and J 2 bases; bases outside gene matches: 3. CDR1 is LGHNA and CDR2 is YSLEER in the germline V gene. The CDR3 is made up of 15 amino acids. The TCR originated in a man in his forties or fifties with HIV. The V gene is TRBV4-3, the J gene TRBJ2-1, with TRBD1 matching 7 bases. The material sequenced was unsorted PBMCs, taken 6.9 years after starting antiretroviral therapy. The CDR3 sequence is CASSQHRGPYNEQFF. CDR3 in DNA: TGCGCCAGCAGCCAACACAGGGGTCCCTACAATGAGCAGTTCTTC.